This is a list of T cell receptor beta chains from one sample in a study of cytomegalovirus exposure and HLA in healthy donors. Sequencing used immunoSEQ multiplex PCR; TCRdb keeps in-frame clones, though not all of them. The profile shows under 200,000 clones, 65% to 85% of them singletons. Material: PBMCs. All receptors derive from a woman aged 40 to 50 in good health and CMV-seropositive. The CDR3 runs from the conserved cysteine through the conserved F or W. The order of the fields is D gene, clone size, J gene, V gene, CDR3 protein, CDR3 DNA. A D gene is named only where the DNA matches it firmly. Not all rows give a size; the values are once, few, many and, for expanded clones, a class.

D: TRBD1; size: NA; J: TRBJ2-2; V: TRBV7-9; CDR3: CASSSATGDTGELFF; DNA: TGTGCCAGCAGCTCAGCCACAGGGGACACCGGGGAGCTGTTTTTT
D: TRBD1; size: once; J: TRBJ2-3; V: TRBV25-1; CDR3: CASSKQGEDTQYF; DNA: TGTGCCAGCAGCAAGCAGGGGGAAGATACGCAGTATTTT
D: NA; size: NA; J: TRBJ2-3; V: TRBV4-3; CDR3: CASSQGSGASTDTQYF; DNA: TGCGCCAGCAGCCAAGGGTCAGGGGCTAGCACAGATACGCAGTATTTT
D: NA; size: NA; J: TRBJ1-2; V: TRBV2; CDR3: CAISTRGYGYTF; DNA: TGTGCCATATCAACTCGGGGCTATGGCTACACCTTC
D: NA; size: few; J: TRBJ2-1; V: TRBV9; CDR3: CASRRLLVGDEQFF; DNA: TGTGCCAGCAGACGACTTTTGGTCGGAGATGAGCAGTTCTTC
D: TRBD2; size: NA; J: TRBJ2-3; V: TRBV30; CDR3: CAWSGLAGGRGTDTQYF; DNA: TGTGCCTGGAGTGGGCTAGCGGGGGGGCGCGGCACAGATACGCAGTATTTT
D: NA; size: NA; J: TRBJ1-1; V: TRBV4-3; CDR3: CASSQKDTGDTEAFF; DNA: TGCGCCAGCAGCCAAAAGGACACTGGAGACACTGAAGCTTTCTTT
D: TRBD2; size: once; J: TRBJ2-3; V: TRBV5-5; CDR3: CASSLQLAGGYDTQYF; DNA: TGTGCCAGCAGCTTACAACTAGCGGGGGGGTATGATACGCAGTATTTT
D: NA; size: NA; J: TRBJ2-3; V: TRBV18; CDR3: CASSRGTTDTQYF; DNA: TGTGCCAGCTCAAGGGGGACCACAGATACGCAGTATTTT
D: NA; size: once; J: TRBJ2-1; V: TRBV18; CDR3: CASSQQGGSYNEQFF; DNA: TGTGCCAGCTCACAACAGGGAGGGTCCTACAATGAGCAGTTCTTC
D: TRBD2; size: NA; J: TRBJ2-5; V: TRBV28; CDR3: CASSSGTSGGLREQYF; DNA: TGTGCCAGCAGTTCCGGGACTAGCGGGGGGTTGAGGGAGCAGTACTTC
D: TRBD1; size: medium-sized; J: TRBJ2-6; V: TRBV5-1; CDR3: CASSSGTGFSGANVLTF; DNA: TGCGCCAGCAGCTCCGGGACAGGGTTTTCTGGGGCCAACGTCCTGACTTTC
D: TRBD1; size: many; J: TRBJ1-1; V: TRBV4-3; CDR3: CASSAQGGITTEAFF; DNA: TGCGCCAGCAGCGCACAGGGGGGTATCACCACTGAAGCTTTCTTT
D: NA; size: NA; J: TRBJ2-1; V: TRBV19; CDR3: CASSSGTSFYNEQFF; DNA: TGTGCCAGTAGCTCCGGGACTTCCTTTTACAATGAGCAGTTCTTC
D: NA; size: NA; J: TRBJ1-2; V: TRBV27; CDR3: CASRDGTAGHGYTF; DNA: TGTGCCAGCAGGGACGGGACGGCGGGGCATGGCTACACCTTC
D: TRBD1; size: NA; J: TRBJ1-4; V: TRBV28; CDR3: CASSPGQGNEKLFF; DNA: TGTGCCAGCAGTCCGGGACAGGGGAATGAAAAACTGTTTTTT
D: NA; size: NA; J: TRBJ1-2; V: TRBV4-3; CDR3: CASSQSQAASYGYTF; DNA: TGCGCCAGCAGCCAGAGTCAAGCCGCCTCTTATGGCTACACCTTC
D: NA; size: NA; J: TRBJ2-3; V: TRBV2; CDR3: CASSEVQATDTQYF; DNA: TGTGCCAGCAGTGAAGTCCAGGCCACAGATACGCAGTATTTT
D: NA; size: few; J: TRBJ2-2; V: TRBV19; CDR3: CASLEAAGATGELFF; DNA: TGTGCCAGTCTTGAAGCGGCAGGGGCCACCGGGGAGCTGTTTTTT
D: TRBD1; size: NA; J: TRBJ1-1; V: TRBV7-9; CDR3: CASSFQGATEAFF; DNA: TGTGCCAGCAGCTTCCAGGGGGCGACTGAAGCTTTCTTT
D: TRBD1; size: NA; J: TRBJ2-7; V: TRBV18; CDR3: CASSPRQGINEQYF; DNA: TGTGCCAGCTCACCTAGACAGGGGATCAACGAGCAGTACTTC
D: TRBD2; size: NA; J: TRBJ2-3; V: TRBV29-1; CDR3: CSELAASTDTQYF; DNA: TGCAGCGAGCTAGCGGCTAGCACAGATACGCAGTATTTT
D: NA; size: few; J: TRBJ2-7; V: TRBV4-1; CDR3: CASSQGDSGSYEQYF; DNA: TGCGCCAGCAGCCAAGGCGACAGCGGGTCCTACGAGCAGTACTTC
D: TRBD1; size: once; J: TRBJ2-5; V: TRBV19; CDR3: CASSNWTGPRRETQYF; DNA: TGTGCCAGTAGCAACTGGACAGGCCCAAGGAGGGAGACCCAGTACTTC
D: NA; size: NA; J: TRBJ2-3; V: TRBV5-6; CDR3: CASSPAAGGTDTQYF; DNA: TGTGCCAGCAGCCCCGCAGCAGGGGGGACAGATACGCAGTATTTT
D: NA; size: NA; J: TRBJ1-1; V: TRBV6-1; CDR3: CASSEVDTEAFF; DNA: TGTGCCAGCAGTGAAGTCGACACTGAAGCTTTCTTT
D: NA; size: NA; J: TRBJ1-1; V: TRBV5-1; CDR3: CASSLGTQALEAFF; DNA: TGCGCCAGCAGCTTGGGAACCCAGGCCCTTGAAGCTTTCTTT
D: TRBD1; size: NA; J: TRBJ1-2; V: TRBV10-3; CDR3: CAISEGAGMIGGGGSGYTF; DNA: TGTGCCATCAGTGAAGGGGCAGGGATGATAGGGGGCGGCGGAAGCGGCTACACCTTC
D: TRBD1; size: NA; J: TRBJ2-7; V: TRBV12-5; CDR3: CASPDRAFNYEQYF; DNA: TGTGCTAGTCCAGACAGGGCGTTTAACTACGAGCAGTACTTC
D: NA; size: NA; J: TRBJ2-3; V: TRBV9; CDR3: CASSVGGSGSTDTQYF; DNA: TGTGCCAGCAGCGTAGGGGGCAGCGGGAGCACAGATACGCAGTATTTT
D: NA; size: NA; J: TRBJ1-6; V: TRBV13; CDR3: CASSSHRGQGRWAPLHF; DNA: TGTGCCAGCAGCTCCCACCGGGGTCAGGGGAGATGGGCACCCCTCCACTTT
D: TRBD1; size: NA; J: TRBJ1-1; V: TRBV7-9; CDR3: CASSSSPGGNTEAFF; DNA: TGTGCCAGCAGCTCATCCCCAGGGGGAAACACTGAAGCTTTCTTT
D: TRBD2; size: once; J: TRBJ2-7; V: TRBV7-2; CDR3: CASSLGGTRGYEQYF; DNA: TGTGCCAGCAGCTTAGGGGGGACTAGAGGCTACGAGCAGTACTTC
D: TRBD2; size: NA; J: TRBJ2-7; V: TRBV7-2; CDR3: CASSLVASGAYEQYF; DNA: TGTGCCAGCAGCTTAGTGGCTAGCGGGGCCTACGAGCAGTACTTC
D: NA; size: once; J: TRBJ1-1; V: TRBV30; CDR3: CAWALRGGNTEAFF; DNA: TGTGCCTGGGCCCTCCGGGGGGGGAACACTGAAGCTTTCTTT
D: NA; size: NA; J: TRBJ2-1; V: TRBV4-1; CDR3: CASSQEQGSYNEQFF; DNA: TGCGCCAGCAGCCAAGAACAGGGCTCCTACAATGAGCAGTTCTTC
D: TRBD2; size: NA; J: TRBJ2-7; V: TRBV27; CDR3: CASSFGMGTSWYEQYF; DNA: TGTGCCAGCAGTTTTGGTATGGGGACTAGCTGGTACGAGCAGTACTTC
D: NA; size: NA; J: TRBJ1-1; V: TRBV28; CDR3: CASSSQGITEAFF; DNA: TGTGCCAGCAGTTCACAGGGTATCACTGAAGCTTTCTTT
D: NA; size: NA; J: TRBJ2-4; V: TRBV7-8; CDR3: CASSSGLLDKNIQYF; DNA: TGTGCCAGCAGCTCGGGACTGCTAGACAAAAACATTCAGTACTTC
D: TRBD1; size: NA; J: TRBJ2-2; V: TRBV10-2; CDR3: CASRGQTNTGELFF; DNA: TGCGCCAGCAGGGGACAGACGAACACCGGGGAGCTGTTTTTT
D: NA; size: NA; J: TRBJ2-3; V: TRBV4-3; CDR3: CASSQDPVGSGGDTQYF; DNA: TGCGCCAGCAGCCAGGACCCCGTTGGTAGCGGAGGGGATACGCAGTATTTT
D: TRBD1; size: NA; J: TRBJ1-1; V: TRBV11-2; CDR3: CASSQDRDQAFF; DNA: TGTGCCAGCAGCCAGGACAGGGATCAAGCTTTCTTT
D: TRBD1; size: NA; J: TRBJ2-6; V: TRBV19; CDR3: CASSLTGTISGANVLTF; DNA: TGTGCCAGTAGCCTGACAGGGACGATCTCTGGGGCCAACGTCCTGACTTTC
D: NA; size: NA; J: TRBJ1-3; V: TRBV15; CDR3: CAASRDQQGTIYF; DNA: TGTGCCGCCAGCAGAGATCAACAGGGTACCATATATTTT
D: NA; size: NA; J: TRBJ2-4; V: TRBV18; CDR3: CASSPNSRPKNIQYF; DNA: TGTGCCAGCTCACCAAACAGTCGGCCCAAAAACATTCAGTACTTC
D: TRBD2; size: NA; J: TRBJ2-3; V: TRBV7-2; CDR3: CASSPGLAGADTQYF; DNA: TGTGCCAGCAGCCCGGGACTAGCGGGAGCGGATACGCAGTATTTT
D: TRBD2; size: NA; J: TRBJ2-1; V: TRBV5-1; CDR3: CASSLGLAGDGNEQFF; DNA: TGCGCCAGCAGCTTAGGGCTAGCGGGAGATGGCAATGAGCAGTTCTTC
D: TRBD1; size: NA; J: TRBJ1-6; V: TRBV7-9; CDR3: CASSLRGQGASPLHF; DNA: TGTGCCAGCAGCTTACGAGGACAGGGAGCTTCACCCCTCCACTTT
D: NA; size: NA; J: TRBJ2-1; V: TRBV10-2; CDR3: CASRDRISEQFF; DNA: TGCGCCAGCAGGGACAGAATATCTGAGCAGTTCTTC
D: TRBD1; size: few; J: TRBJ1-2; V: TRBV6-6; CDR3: CASSPDRDYGYTF; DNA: TGTGCCAGCAGCCCAGACAGGGACTATGGCTACACCTTC
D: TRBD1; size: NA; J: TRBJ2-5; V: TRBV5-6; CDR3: CASSRGGYSQETQYF; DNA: TGTGCCAGCAGCAGAGGGGGCTACTCCCAAGAGACCCAGTACTTC
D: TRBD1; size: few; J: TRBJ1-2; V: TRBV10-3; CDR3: CAISAGGDYGYTF; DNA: TGTGCCATCAGCGCAGGGGGAGACTATGGCTACACCTTC
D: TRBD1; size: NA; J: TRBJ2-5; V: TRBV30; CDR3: CAWSSGDRDLHWEQYF; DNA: TGTGCCTGGAGTTCAGGGGACAGGGACCTGCATTGGGAGCAGTACTTC
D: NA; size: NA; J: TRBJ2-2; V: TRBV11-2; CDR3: CASSLLRQGTTGELFF; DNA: TGTGCCAGCAGCTTATTACGGCAGGGGACCACCGGGGAGCTGTTTTTT